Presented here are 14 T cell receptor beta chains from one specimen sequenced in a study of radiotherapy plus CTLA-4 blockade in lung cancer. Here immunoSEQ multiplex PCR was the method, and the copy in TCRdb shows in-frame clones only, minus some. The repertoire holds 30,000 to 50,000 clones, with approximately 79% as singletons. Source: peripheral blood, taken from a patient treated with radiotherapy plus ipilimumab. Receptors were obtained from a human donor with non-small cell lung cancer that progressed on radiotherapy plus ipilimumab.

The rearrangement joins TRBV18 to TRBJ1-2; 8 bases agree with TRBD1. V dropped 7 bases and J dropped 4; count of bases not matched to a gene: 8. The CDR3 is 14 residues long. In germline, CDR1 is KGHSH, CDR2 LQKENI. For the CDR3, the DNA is TGTGCCAGCTACACCGGGACAGGAGTCTATGGCTACACCTTC. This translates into CASYTGTGVYGYTF. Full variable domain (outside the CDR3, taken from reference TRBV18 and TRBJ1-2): NAGVMQNPRHLVRRRGQEARLRCSPMKGHSHVYWYRQLPEEGLKFMVYLQKENIIDESGMPKERFSAEFPKEGPSILRIQQVVRGDSAAYFCASYTGTGVYGYTFGSGTRLTVV.

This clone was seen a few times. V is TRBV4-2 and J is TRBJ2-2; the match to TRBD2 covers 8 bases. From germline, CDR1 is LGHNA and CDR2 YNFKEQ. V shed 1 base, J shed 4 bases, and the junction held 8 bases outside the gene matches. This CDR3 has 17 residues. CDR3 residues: CASSQGGRGGVTGELFF. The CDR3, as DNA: TGTGCCAGCAGCCAAGGAGGTCGGGGGGGCGTCACCGGGGAGCTGTTTTTT.

The CDR3 DNA reads TGCGCCAGCAGCTCAGCGGGGGGGCCGTACAATGAGCAGTTCTTC. Residues: CASSSAGGPYNEQFF. V usage is TRBV5-1 and J usage is TRBJ2-1; TRBD2 agrees at 10 bases. The CDR3 length is 15 residues. Per the germline V gene, CDR1 is SGHRS and CDR2 is YFSETQ. The V and J ends lost 3 bases and 4 bases, in that order; junction bases with no gene match: 4.

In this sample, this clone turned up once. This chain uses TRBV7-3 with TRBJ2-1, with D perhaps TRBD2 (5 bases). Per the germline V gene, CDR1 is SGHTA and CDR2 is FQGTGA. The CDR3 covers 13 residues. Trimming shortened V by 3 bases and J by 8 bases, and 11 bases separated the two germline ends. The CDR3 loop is CASSFGTRDEQFF. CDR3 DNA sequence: TGTGCCAGCAGCTTTGGTACGCGGGATGAGCAGTTCTTC. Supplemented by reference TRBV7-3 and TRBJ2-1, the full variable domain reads GAGVSQTPSNKVTEKGKYVELRCDPISGHTALYWYRQSLGQGPEFLIYFQGTGAADDSGLPNDRFFAVRPEGSVSTLKIQRTERGDSAVYLCASSFGTRDEQFFGPGTRLTVL.

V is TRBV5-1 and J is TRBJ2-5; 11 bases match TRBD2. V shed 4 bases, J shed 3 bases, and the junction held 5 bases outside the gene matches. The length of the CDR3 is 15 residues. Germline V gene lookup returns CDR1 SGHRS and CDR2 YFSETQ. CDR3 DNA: TGCGCCAGCAGCAGCAATAGCGGGGGGGAAGAGACCCAGTACTTC. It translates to CASSSNSGGEETQYF.

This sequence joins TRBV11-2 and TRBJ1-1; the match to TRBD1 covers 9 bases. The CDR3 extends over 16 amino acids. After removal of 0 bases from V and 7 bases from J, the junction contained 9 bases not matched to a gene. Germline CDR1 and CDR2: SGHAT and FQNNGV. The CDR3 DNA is TGTGCCAGCAGCTTAGATACACAGGGGGCGCGGAATGAAGCTTTCTTT. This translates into CASSLDTQGARNEAFF.

The CDR3 DNA reads as TGCGCCAGCAGCGCGGACAGGGGGTGGAATGGCTACACCTTC. It is translated as CASSADRGWNGYTF. The chain has TRBV5-1 and TRBJ1-2, with 10 bases lining up with TRBD1. CDR1 is SGHRS, CDR2 YFSETQ, per germline. The CDR3 extends over 14 amino acids. V lost 4 bases, J lost 6 bases, and 6 bases stayed unmatched.

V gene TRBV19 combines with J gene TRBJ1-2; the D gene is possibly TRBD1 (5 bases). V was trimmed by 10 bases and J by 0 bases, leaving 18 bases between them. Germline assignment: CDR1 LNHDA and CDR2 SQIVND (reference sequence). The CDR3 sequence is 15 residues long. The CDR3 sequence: CATSYGTGANYGYTF. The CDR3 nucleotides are TGTGCCACTTCCTACGGGACGGGGGCTAACTATGGCTACACCTTC.

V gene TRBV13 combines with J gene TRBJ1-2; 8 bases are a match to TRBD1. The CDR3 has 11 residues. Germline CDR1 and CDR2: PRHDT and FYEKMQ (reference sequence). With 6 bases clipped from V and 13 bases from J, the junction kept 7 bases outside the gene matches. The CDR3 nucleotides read TGTGCCAGCAGATTGGACAGGGCCTTCACCTTC. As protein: CASRLDRAFTF.

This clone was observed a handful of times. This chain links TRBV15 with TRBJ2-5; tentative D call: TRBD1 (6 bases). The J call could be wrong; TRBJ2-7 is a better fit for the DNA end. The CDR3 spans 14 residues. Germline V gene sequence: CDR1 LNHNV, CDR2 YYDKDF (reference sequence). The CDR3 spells CATSRDTRGHEQYF. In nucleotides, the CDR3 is TGTGCCACCAGCAGAGATACCAGGGGTCACGAGCAGTACTTC.

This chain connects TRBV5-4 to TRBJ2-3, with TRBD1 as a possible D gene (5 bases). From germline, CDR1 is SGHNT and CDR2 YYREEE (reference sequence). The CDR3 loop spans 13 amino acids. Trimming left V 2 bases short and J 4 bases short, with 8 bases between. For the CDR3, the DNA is TGTGCCAGCAGCTTTATAGGGGCAGATACGCAGTATTTT. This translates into CASSFIGADTQYF.

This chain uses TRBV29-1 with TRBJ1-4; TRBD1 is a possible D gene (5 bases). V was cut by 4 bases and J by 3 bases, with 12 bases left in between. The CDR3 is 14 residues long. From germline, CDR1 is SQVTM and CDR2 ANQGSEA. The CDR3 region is CSVALGAANEKLFF. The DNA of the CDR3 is TGCAGCGTTGCCCTAGGGGCAGCTAATGAAAAACTGTTTTTT.

The CDR3 DNA sequence: TGTGCCAGCAGCCCACTCGGGACTAGCGGGGGGGCCGCGGATACGCAGTATTTT. Its translation is CASSPLGTSGGAADTQYF. The J gene is TRBJ2-3, the V gene TRBV5-4, with 16 nucleotides matching TRBD2. Unmatched junction bases numbered 11, after V lost 4 bases and J lost 6 bases. The CDR3 extends over 18 amino acids. Germline CDR1 SGHNT, CDR2 YYREEE (reference sequence). Combining the CDR3 with reference TRBV5-4 and TRBJ2-3 gives the whole variable domain ETGVTQSPTHLIKTRGQQVTLRCSSQSGHNTVSWYQQALGQGPQFIFQYYREEENGRGNFPPRFSGLQFPNYSSELNVNALELDDSALYLCASSPLGTSGGAADTQYFGPGTRLTVL.

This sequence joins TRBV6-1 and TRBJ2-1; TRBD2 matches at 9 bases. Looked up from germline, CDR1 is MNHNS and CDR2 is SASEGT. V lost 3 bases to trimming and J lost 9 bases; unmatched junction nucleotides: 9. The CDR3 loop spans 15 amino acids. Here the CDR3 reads CASSDLAGGRGEQFF. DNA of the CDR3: TGTGCCAGCAGTGATCTGGCGGGGGGGCGAGGTGAGCAGTTCTTC.